This T cell receptor (beta chain) was profiled in a study of cytomegalovirus exposure and HLA in healthy donors. Study overall: Researchers found that just over 80% of a few hundred genotyped donors fell within the Caucasian-associated ancestry cluster.

Broader study findings: The study found most TCR sequences rare, yet found some public TCRs in many donors.

It was with 60 Vbeta and 13 Jbeta primers that the PCR ran. Clones were sequenced by immunoSEQ multiplex PCR, and TCRdb holds only the in-frame ones, with some missing. The sample holds 30,000 to 35,000 clones. In regard to this clone: Its antigen is not identified.

What was sequenced was PBMCs. This receptor was taken from a man aged 40-55 years in good health and CMV-seronegative.

DNA for the CDR3: TGCGCCAGCAGCCAATCCTCGACTGGAGCCGGGGAGCTGTTTTTT. Translation gives CASSQSSTGAGELFF. The gene calls are TRBV4-3 and TRBJ2-2; D gene uncertain. CDR3 length: 15 residues. Germline V gene sequence: CDR1 LGHNA, CDR2 YSLEER. The V and J ends lost 2 bases and 6 bases respectively, with 13 bases between them.